One and the same sample provided the 32 T cell receptor beta chains below, sequenced in a study of T cells after yellow fever vaccination. MiXCR, run by TCRdb on the 5' RACE reads, gives a single entry per CDR3 protein. The sample holds 320,000 or so distinct CDR3 sequences; 7% to 10% are singletons and the top ten take approximately 15%. Sequencing was performed on PBMCs, taken approximately 40 days after the first yellow fever vaccination. The receptors stem from a man younger than 35 who received the YFV17D yellow fever vaccine.

This chain joins TRBV7-2 and TRBJ1-6, with TRBD1 identical over 7 bases. V lost 6 bases and J lost 3; bases outside the gene matches: 2. CDR3 length: 14 residues. Germline V CDR1 and CDR2: SGHTA, FQGNSA. The CDR3 DNA sequence: TGTGCCAGCAGGAGGGACAGCTATAATTCACCCCTCCACTTT. Amino acid sequence: CASRRDSYNSPLHF.

This clonotype has a count of ten or more. The chain couples TRBV12-3 or TRBV12-4 to TRBJ2-3; D is unclear. The CDR3 runs to 14 residues. Trimming left V 2 bases short and J 0 bases short, with 6 bases between. The CDR3, as DNA: TGTGCCAGCAGTTTAACGGAAAGCACAGATACGCAGTATTTT. Translated: CASSLTESTDTQYF.

The gene calls are TRBV18 and TRBJ2-3; D remains unclear. The CDR3 runs 17 residues. Germline V CDR1 and CDR2: KGHSH, LQKENI. V shed 2 bases and J shed 0 bases, with 15 bases lying between them. The CDR3 DNA reads as TGTGCCAGCTCACCATTGGTGGGGATGACTAGCACAGATACGCAGTATTTT. As protein: CASSPLVGMTSTDTQYF.

This clonotype occurred a few times. The genes are TRBV12-5 and TRBJ1-3, with 7 positions matching TRBD1. This CDR3 has 20 amino acids. CDR1 and CDR2 from the germline V gene are LGHNT and FRNRAP. The V gene end was trimmed by 0 bases and the J gene end by 4 bases; junction bases not matched to a gene: 18. This chain's CDR3 is CASGLVLFPHGRGNGNTIYF. Written as DNA, the CDR3 is TGTGCTAGTGGTTTGGTACTCTTTCCCCACGGCAGGGGGAACGGAAACACCATATATTTT.

This clonotype showed up just a few times. DNA of the CDR3: TGTGCCATCGGCGGCCGGGGCGCCTACGAGCAGTACGTC. It yields the protein CAIGGRGAYEQYV. This chain joins TRBV10-3 and TRBJ2-7, with D perhaps being TRBD1 or TRBD2 (5 bases each). The V and J ends lost 8 bases and 2 bases respectively, with 13 bases between them. The CDR3 contains 13 residues. Germline V gives CDR1 ENHRY, CDR2 SYGVKD.

This clonotype was seen a few times. V usage is TRBV6-1 and J usage is TRBJ1-5, with 9 positions matching TRBD1. CDR3 length equals 13 residues. V gave up 4 bases and J gave up 9 bases; unmatched junction bases: 4. From germline, CDR1 is MNHNS and CDR2 SASEGT. DNA of the CDR3: TGTGCCAGCAGTGGGACAGGGGTGAGGCCCCAGCATTTT. Translation gives CASSGTGVRPQHF.

V is TRBV6-1 and J is TRBJ1-5; D is ambiguous. Trimming stripped 3 bases from V and 0 bases from J, with 9 bases between. The CDR3 is 15 residues long. CDR1 is MNHNS and CDR2 is SASEGT in the germline V gene. The CDR3 DNA reads TGTGCCAGCAGTGATTCCTCGTATAGCAATCAGCCCCAGCATTTT. Its translation is CASSDSSYSNQPQHF.

This clonotype came up many times. This sequence joins TRBV5-1 and TRBJ2-7; tentative D call: TRBD1 (5 bases). The CDR3 spans 15 residues. Germline CDR1 and CDR2: SGHRS and YFSETQ. Trimming left V 0 bases short and J 0 bases short, with 10 bases between. CDR3 sequence reads: CASSLDPDNSYEQYF. In DNA form, the CDR3 reads TGCGCCAGCAGCTTGGACCCGGACAACTCCTACGAGCAGTACTTC.

The table lists this clonotype with a few counts. This sequence joins TRBV3-1 and TRBJ1-5; D gene ambiguous. V was shortened by 1 base and J by 3 bases, with 13 bases between the two germline ends. CDR1 and CDR2 from the germline V gene are LGHDT and YNNKEL (reference sequence). This CDR3 contains 16 residues. The CDR3 is CASSQGYSRPNQPQHF. The DNA for the CDR3 is TGTGCCAGCAGCCAAGGGTACAGCCGCCCCAATCAGCCCCAGCATTTT. The full variable domain, with the rest looked up from reference TRBV3-1 and TRBJ1-5, is DTAVSQTPKYLVTQMGNDKSIKCEQNLGHDTMYWYKQDSKKFLKIMFSYNNKELIINETVPNRFSPKSPDKAHLNLHINSLELGDSAVYFCASSQGYSRPNQPQHFGDGTRLSIL.

A few counts support this clonotype. This sequence joins TRBV7-9 and TRBJ2-1, with 7 bases aligning to TRBD2. The CDR3 extends over 14 amino acids. V lost 1 base, J lost 10 bases, and 7 bases stayed unmatched. CDR1 is SEHNR, CDR2 FQNEAQ, per germline (reference sequence). The CDR3 region has the DNA TGTGCCAGCAGCTTAGTTGGGGGGGTTAACGAGCAGTTCTTC. This translates into CASSLVGGVNEQFF.

In its sample, this clonotype was seen many times. The rearrangement joins TRBV14 to TRBJ2-3; D gene unclear. CDR1 SGHDN and CDR2 FVKESK come from the germline V gene. V lost 8 bases to trimming and J lost 6 bases, with 18 bases between them. This CDR3 spans 14 amino acids. The CDR3 sequence is CASFSGRARDTQYF. The CDR3 DNA reads TGTGCCAGCTTTTCCGGGCGAGCTCGTGATACGCAGTATTTT.

This clonotype was recorded a few times. The rearrangement links TRBV4-1 to TRBJ2-3, with TRBD2 matching 16 bases. With V trimmed by 1 base and J by 4 bases, 5 bases remained unmatched. Germline values: CDR1 MGHRA, CDR2 YSYEKL. This CDR3 has 18 amino acids. In DNA form, the CDR3 reads TGCGCCAGCAGCCAAGCGGGACTAGCGGGGGGGCGCGCAGATACGCAGTATTTT. This translates into CASSQAGLAGGRADTQYF.

The rearrangement links TRBV28 to TRBJ1-6; TRBD1 is a possible D gene (5 bases). The length of the CDR3 is 16 residues. CDR1 and CDR2 from the germline V gene are MDHEN and SYDVKM. The ends were cut back, 1 base at V and 1 base at J, with 8 bases in the middle. CDR3 in DNA: TGTGCCAGCAGTTTATCCGGGGGATCCTATAATTCACCCCTCCACTTT. Amino acid sequence: CASSLSGGSYNSPLHF.

This clonotype was picked up a small number of times. The chain links TRBV5-1 to TRBJ2-3; D remains ambiguous. Germline CDR1 reads SGHRS; CDR2 reads YFSETQ. The V and J ends lost 2 bases and 2 bases respectively, with 6 bases between them. There are 13 residues in the CDR3. CDR3 nucleotides: TGCGCCAGCAGCTTTCTCCCCACAGATACGCAGTATTTT. Residues: CASSFLPTDTQYF.

The rearrangement uses TRBV12-3 or TRBV12-4 and TRBJ1-6, with a weak D call TRBD1 (5 bases). V was cut by 4 bases and J by 9 bases, with 16 bases left in between. This CDR3 is 15 amino acids long. The DNA for the CDR3 is TGTGCCAGCAGTTCACAGGTTCTGGGACGTTCACCCCTCCACTTT. Translation gives CASSSQVLGRSPLHF.

The gene calls are TRBV4-1 and TRBJ2-5; 11 nucleotides align to TRBD2. Trimming cost V 1 base and J 4 bases; bases outside gene matches: 11. Per the germline V gene, CDR1 is MGHRA and CDR2 is YSYEKL. This CDR3 is 18 amino acids long. For the CDR3, the DNA is TGCGCCAGCAGCCAAGCGGCGCTAGCGGGGGGCGGGCGAGAGACCCAGTACTTC. It translates to CASSQAALAGGGRETQYF.

The genes are TRBV5-1 and TRBJ2-6; 7 nucleotides match TRBD1. The J segment lost 2 bases and the V segment lost 6 bases, leaving 11 bases of the junction unmatched. The germline V gene has CDR1 SGHRS and CDR2 YFSETQ. The CDR3 has 17 residues. CDR3 region: CASTLRATGTGANVLTF. CDR3 nucleotides: TGCGCCAGCACCCTCCGAGCGACAGGGACTGGGGCCAACGTCCTGACTTTC.

Only a few counts were recorded for this clonotype. The V and J genes are TRBV6-5 and TRBJ2-2; 7 nucleotides align to TRBD1. This CDR3 has 15 amino acids. Unmatched junction bases numbered 5, after V lost 0 bases and J lost 7 bases. From germline, CDR1 is MNHEY and CDR2 SVGAGI. CDR3 in amino acids: CASSYSLTGFGELFF. The CDR3 nucleotides are TGTGCCAGCAGTTACTCCCTGACAGGGTTCGGGGAGCTGTTTTTT.

This clonotype was seen only a few times. The chain recombines TRBV7-9 with TRBJ2-1, with no clear D. The CDR3 runs to 13 residues. Germline V gives CDR1 SEHNR, CDR2 FQNEAQ (reference sequence). The V and J ends lost 1 base and 6 bases respectively, with 7 bases between them. CDR3 DNA sequence: TGTGCCAGCAGCTTAGATCCCCGCAATGAGCAGTTCTTC. Translating gives CASSLDPRNEQFF.

CDR3 protein: CASSLGGNHEQYV. The DNA of the CDR3 is TGTGCCAGCAGCTTGGGAGGAAACCACGAGCAGTACGTC. This chain connects TRBV5-5 to TRBJ2-7; D gene unclear. The CDR3 runs to 13 residues. Per germline, CDR1 SGHKS and CDR2 YYEKEE (reference sequence). Trimming pared 0 bases from V and 5 bases from J, leaving 9 bases between.

The rearrangement joins TRBV5-1 to TRBJ1-3, with D possibly matching TRBD1 (6 bases). The germline CDR1 and CDR2 sequences are SGHRS and YFSETQ. The V and J ends lost 4 bases and 1 base respectively, with 12 bases between them. This CDR3 has 15 amino acids. Here the CDR3 DNA reads TGCGCCAGCAGCATACAGGGAGGGTCTGGAAACACCATATATTTT. Residues: CASSIQGGSGNTIYF.

The chain recombines TRBV5-4 with TRBJ2-5, with D perhaps TRBD1 or TRBD2 (5 bases each). Germline V lookup: CDR1 SGHNT, CDR2 YYREEE (reference sequence). The ends were cut back, 4 bases at V and 2 bases at J, with 12 bases in the middle. The CDR3 runs to 14 residues. The CDR3 loop is CASSLMGTQETQYF. DNA of the CDR3: TGTGCCAGCAGCCTCATGGGGACGCAAGAGACCCAGTACTTC.

This clonotype has at least ten counts. V usage is TRBV7-9 and J usage is TRBJ2-1; D is possibly TRBD2 (5 bases). V was trimmed by 1 base and J by 7 bases, leaving 8 bases between them. Germline V gene sequence: CDR1 SEHNR, CDR2 FQNEAQ (reference sequence). The CDR3 covers 13 residues. The CDR3 loop is CASSLVGGNEQFF. The CDR3 nucleotides read TGTGCCAGCAGCTTAGTGGGCGGGAATGAGCAGTTCTTC.

Many counts were recorded for this clonotype. This chain joins TRBV12-3 or TRBV12-4 and TRBJ2-1; D gene uncertain. The germline V and J ends were trimmed by 3 bases and 8 bases, with 11 bases remaining between them. The CDR3 is made up of 13 amino acids. In nucleotides, the CDR3 is TGTGCCAGCAGTTTGTGGGGATCCGATGAGCAGTTCTTC. Its translation: CASSLWGSDEQFF.

The chain joins TRBV7-2 to TRBJ1-5; no reliable D call. Trimming removed 0 bases at V and 5 bases at J, with 8 bases between. Germline lookup yields CDR1 SGHTA and CDR2 FQGNSA. This CDR3 is built from 14 residues. The CDR3 sequence is CASSLAGPYQPQHF. CDR3 DNA sequence: TGTGCCAGCAGCTTAGCTGGTCCTTATCAGCCCCAGCATTTT.

This clonotype was detected many times. This rearrangement joins TRBV4-2 to TRBJ2-5, with 7 bases fitting TRBD2. The CDR3 is made up of 16 amino acids. J lost 2 bases, V lost 1 base, and 7 bases had no gene match. The germline V gene has CDR1 LGHNA and CDR2 YNFKEQ. The CDR3 DNA follows: TGTGCCAGCAGCCAAGGTCGGCGGGGGATGCAAGAGACCCAGTACTTC. Its protein is CASSQGRRGMQETQYF.

The CDR3 region is CASGSGKRRGISYEQYF. The CDR3, as DNA: TGTGCCAGCGGAAGTGGGAAACGAAGGGGCATCTCCTACGAGCAGTACTTC. The chain couples TRBV25-1 to TRBJ2-7; D possibly corresponds to TRBD1 (5 bases). Trimming cost V 8 bases and J 0 bases, with 23 bases left between them. The germline gives CDR1 MGHDK, CDR2 SYGVNS. The CDR3 runs to 17 residues.

This chain connects TRBV3-1 to TRBJ1-2; 8 bases align to TRBD1. The CDR3 loop spans 15 amino acids. With 6 bases clipped from V and 2 bases from J, the junction kept 8 bases outside the gene matches. Germline assignment: CDR1 LGHDT and CDR2 YNNKEL (reference sequence). The CDR3 DNA reads TGTGCCAGCAGTCTCGGACAGGGTTGGAACTATGGCTACACCTTC. This sequence encodes CASSLGQGWNYGYTF.

This clonotype was observed a few times. The CDR3 loop reads CASSYLGLTNNSPLHF. The CDR3 DNA is TGTGCCAGCAGCTACCTGGGACTCACCAATAATTCACCCCTCCACTTT. The rearrangement joins TRBV7-2 to TRBJ1-6, with a possible D match to TRBD1 (5 bases). The germline V gene has CDR1 SGHTA and CDR2 FQGNSA. The CDR3 sequence is 16 residues long. V was trimmed by 4 bases and J by 5 bases, leaving 15 bases between them.

This clonotype appeared many times. The chain has TRBV5-1 and TRBJ2-6; tentatively, D is TRBD1 or TRBD2 (6 bases each). Germline assignment: CDR1 SGHRS and CDR2 YFSETQ. Trimming took off 4 bases at V and 4 bases at J, with 15 bases between the two ends. The CDR3 is 16 amino acids. The CDR3 region has the DNA TGCGCCAGCAGCGGAACCGCGGGGACAGGGGCCAACGTCCTGACTTTC. Its translation is CASSGTAGTGANVLTF.

V gene TRBV20-1 combines with J gene TRBJ1-2; D ambiguous. This CDR3 comprises 13 residues. V lost 0 bases and J lost 0, with 5 bases in between. In germline, CDR1 is DFQATT, CDR2 SNEGSKA (reference sequence). In nucleotides, the CDR3 is TGCAGTGCTAGAGATAGTTCTAACTATGGCTACACCTTC. This codes for CSARDSSNYGYTF.

The chain has TRBV4-2 and TRBJ1-6, with D possibly matching TRBD1 (6 bases). Between the trimmed V and J ends, which lost 5 bases and 9 bases, there was a span of 17 bases. The CDR3 spans 15 residues. In germline, CDR1 is LGHNA, CDR2 YNFKEQ. In DNA form, the CDR3 reads TGTGCCAGCAGCTCCCACGGCAGGGGAGGTTCACCCCTCCACTTT. Protein product: CASSSHGRGGSPLHF.